One and the same sample provided the 27 T cell receptor beta chains below, sequenced in a study of identical twins. TCRdb redid the calling of the 5' RACE reads with MiXCR, one entry per CDR3 protein. The sample consists of roughly 1,500,000 distinct CDR3 sequences, roughly a third of them appearing once. The specimen was cord blood. The receptors here all came from a newborn girl in good health.

This chain's CDR3 is CASSRTRGTYNEQFF. DNA of the CDR3: TGCGCCAGCAGCCGAACCCGGGGCACTTACAATGAGCAGTTCTTC. V gene TRBV5-1 combines with J gene TRBJ2-1; D may match TRBD1 or TRBD2 (5 bases each). This CDR3 has 15 residues. Germline V gives CDR1 SGHRS, CDR2 YFSETQ. Between the trimmed V and J ends, which lost 4 bases and 4 bases, there was a span of 15 bases.

DNA for the CDR3: TGTGCCATCAGCCTGGGACAGGGGCTCCTCTATGGCTACACCTTC. This sequence encodes CAISLGQGLLYGYTF. This chain connects TRBV10-3 to TRBJ1-2; 10 bases line up with TRBD1. Trimming removed 6 bases from V and 4 bases from J; junction bases left unmatched: 8. The CDR3 contains 15 residues. The V gene's germline CDR1 is ENHRY and CDR2 SYGVKD.

This clonotype came up a few times. The chain links TRBV12-3 or TRBV12-4 to TRBJ1-2; maybe TRBD1 (5 bases). The CDR3 contains 13 residues. V was clipped by 3 bases and J by 5 bases, with 10 bases between them. The chain's CDR3 is CASSFGTLYGYTF. DNA for the CDR3: TGTGCCAGCAGTTTCGGGACCCTTTATGGCTACACCTTC.

This clonotype occurred many times. The chain combines TRBV5-1 with TRBJ2-3, with D perhaps matching TRBD2 (6 bases). Trimming removed 1 base at V and 3 bases at J, with 12 bases between. CDR3 length: 15 amino acids. Germline V lookup: CDR1 SGHRS, CDR2 YFSETQ. The chain's CDR3 is CASSLSPGRTDTQYF. Here the CDR3 DNA reads TGCGCCAGCAGCTTGAGTCCGGGGAGGACAGATACGCAGTATTTT.

The genes are TRBV10-3 and TRBJ2-3; 11 positions match TRBD2. The V gene's germline CDR1 is ENHRY and CDR2 SYGVKD. CDR3 length: 15 amino acids. V shed 6 bases and J 4 bases; nucleotides not matched to a gene: 6. Here the CDR3 reads CAIRGLADYADTQYF. The CDR3 DNA follows: TGTGCCATCAGGGGACTAGCGGACTACGCAGATACGCAGTATTTT.

The chain recombines TRBV27 with TRBJ2-2; the D is unclear. The germline V and J ends were trimmed by 3 bases and 1 base, with 6 bases remaining between them. The CDR3 sequence is 14 residues long. Germline CDR1 MNHEY, CDR2 SMNVEV (reference sequence). CDR3 in DNA: TGTGCCAGCAGTTTCAGGAAGAACACCGGGGAGCTGTTTTTT. Its translation: CASSFRKNTGELFF.

The V and J genes are TRBV2 and TRBJ1-4; 8 bases agree with TRBD1. With V trimmed by 6 bases and J by 2 bases, 5 bases remained unmatched. The CDR3 covers 15 residues. CDR1 and CDR2 from the germline V gene are SNHLY and FYNNEI. Here the CDR3 DNA reads TGTGCCAGCAGCGCGACAGGGGTCACTAATGAAAAACTGTTTTTT. It codes for CASSATGVTNEKLFF. Full variable domain (outside the CDR3, taken from reference TRBV2 and TRBJ1-4): EPEVTQTPSHQVTQMGQEVILRCVPISNHLYFYWYRQILGQKVEFLVSFYNNEISEKSEIFDDQFSVERPDGSNFTLKIRSTKLEDSAMYFCASSATGVTNEKLFFGSGTQLSVL.

This clonotype was seen a handful of times. This chain connects TRBV5-1 to TRBJ1-5, with D maybe TRBD1 (5 bases). This CDR3 contains 16 residues. CDR1 and CDR2 (germline): SGHRS, YFSETQ. Deletions cut 2 bases from V and 2 bases from J, with 14 bases between. In DNA form, the CDR3 reads TGCGCCAGCAGCTTCAGGCCAGGGACGGGCAATCAGCCCCAGCATTTT. Translated: CASSFRPGTGNQPQHF.

As for this clonotype: The junction does not match germline at one end; this may be a read error. This chain uses TRBV9 with TRBJ1-2; 9 bases line up with TRBD1. CDR3 size: 16 residues. The V gene's germline CDR1 is SGDLS and CDR2 YYNGEE. The CDR3 coding sequence is TGTGTCAGCACCCCCTTATCGACAGGGGGAGGATATGGCTACACCTTC. Its protein is CVSTPLSTGGGYGYTF.

This clonotype turned up a few times. The chain joins TRBV11-3 to TRBJ1-1; the D is unclear. V was cut by 6 bases and J by 2 bases, with 10 bases left in between. The CDR3 totals 13 residues. CDR1 SGHNT and CDR2 YENEEA come from the germline V gene. In DNA, the CDR3 is TGTGCCAGCAGTTCAACATATAACACTGAAGCTTTCTTT. This sequence encodes CASSSTYNTEAFF.

This clonotype occurred a few times. This sequence joins TRBV29-1 and TRBJ2-1; D possibly corresponds to TRBD2 (6 bases). The CDR3 is 17 amino acids. From germline, CDR1 is SQVTM and CDR2 ANQGSEA. Between the trimmed V and J ends, which lost 6 bases and 0 bases, there was a span of 21 bases. CDR3 nucleotide sequence: TGCAGCGTGTTAGGGCGGGATCGCCTCAGCTCCTACAATGAGCAGTTCTTC. Its translation is CSVLGRDRLSSYNEQFF.

The rearrangement joins TRBV5-1 to TRBJ2-3, with TRBD2 matching 10 bases. CDR1 and CDR2 (germline): SGHRS, YFSETQ. The CDR3 length is 16 residues. V trimming: 4 bases; J trimming: 3 bases; junction bases outside the gene matches: 8. The CDR3 nucleotides read TGCGCCAGCAGCCTCCGAACTAGCGGGGCAACAGATACGCAGTATTTT. This codes for CASSLRTSGATDTQYF.

This clonotype was recorded a few times. The genes are TRBV2 and TRBJ2-1, with 9 bases that match TRBD2. The V segment lost 10 bases and the J segment 0 bases; nucleotides outside the gene matches: 13. This CDR3 comprises 17 residues. The germline V gene encodes CDR1 SNHLY and CDR2 FYNNEI. The CDR3 protein is CATTRSGGFLSYNEQFF. Written as DNA, the CDR3 is TGTGCCACCACGCGGAGCGGGGGGTTCCTCTCCTACAATGAGCAGTTCTTC. Full variable domain (remainder filled in from reference TRBV2 and TRBJ2-1): EPEVTQTPSHQVTQMGQEVILRCVPISNHLYFYWYRQILGQKVEFLVSFYNNEISEKSEIFDDQFSVERPDGSNFTLKIRSTKLEDSAMYFCATTRSGGFLSYNEQFFGPGTRLTVL.

V is TRBV2 and J is TRBJ2-7; no clear D gene. This CDR3 has 10 amino acids. Per germline, CDR1 SNHLY and CDR2 FYNNEI. The CDR3 coding sequence is TGTGCAATTAGCAGCAATGAGCAGTACTTC. It translates to CAISSNEQYF.

The rearrangement joins TRBV20-1 to TRBJ2-3; 8 nucleotides line up with TRBD2. The J segment lost 2 bases and the V segment lost 3 bases, leaving 13 bases of the junction unmatched. CDR1 is DFQATT and CDR2 is SNEGSKA in the germline V gene (reference sequence). The CDR3 has 17 residues. DNA for the CDR3: TGCAGTGCTAGTAAGGGGCCGGTAGCGGGAATCACAGATACGCAGTATTTT. Its translation is CSASKGPVAGITDTQYF.

The sample holds a few counts of this clonotype. The chain carries TRBV27 and TRBJ2-5; TRBD2 matches 11 bases. Unmatched junction bases numbered 6, after V lost 3 bases and J lost 0 bases. The CDR3 is 17 residues long. Germline assignment: CDR1 MNHEY and CDR2 SMNVEV (reference sequence). CDR3 sequence (DNA): TGTGCCAGCAGTTTCACTAGCGGGGGCTCGTACCAAGAGACCCAGTACTTC. Its protein is CASSFTSGGSYQETQYF.

The V gene is TRBV6-1, the J gene TRBJ1-4; D ambiguous. Trimming removed 2 bases from V and 1 base from J, with 17 bases in between. The CDR3 totals 18 residues. Germline assignment: CDR1 MNHNS and CDR2 SASEGT. This chain's CDR3 is CASSEPAGPSLTNEKLFF. The DNA of the CDR3 is TGTGCCAGCAGTGAACCCGCCGGACCTTCCCTAACTAATGAAAAACTGTTTTTT.

V and J are TRBV20-1 and TRBJ1-2, with D possibly being TRBD1 (6 bases). V lost 4 bases and J 3 bases, leaving 15 bases between the germline ends. Germline values: CDR1 DFQATT, CDR2 SNEGSKA (reference sequence). This CDR3 is built from 14 residues. Here the CDR3 DNA reads TGCAGTGCTAAAAACTTACAGGGCTACTATGGCTACACCTTC. As protein: CSAKNLQGYYGYTF.

This chain uses TRBV6-4 with TRBJ2-1; 9 bases are shared with TRBD2. CDR3 size: 17 residues. V was clipped by 2 bases and J by 2 bases; unmatched bases: 7. Per the germline V gene, CDR1 is MRHNA and CDR2 is SNTAGT. The CDR3 loop reads CASSDGWLAGTYNEQFF. The CDR3, as DNA: TGTGCCAGCAGTGACGGTTGGCTAGCGGGGACCTACAATGAGCAGTTCTTC.

This chain uses TRBV20-1 with TRBJ2-3; possible D gene TRBD1, 5 bases. Germline V gives CDR1 DFQATT, CDR2 SNEGSKA (reference sequence). The CDR3 loop spans 13 amino acids. The CDR3 DNA follows: TGCAGGTCCCCCGGGCAAGGGGCAGATACGCAGTATTTT. It encodes CRSPGQGADTQYF.

This clonotype was seen a handful of times. This chain connects TRBV7-9 to TRBJ1-1; unclear D gene. CDR1 is SEHNR, CDR2 FQNEAQ, per germline (reference sequence). CDR3 length equals 13 residues. Deletions cut 1 base from V and 6 bases from J, with 9 bases between. CDR3 protein: CASSLDGLPEAFF. The CDR3 DNA is TGTGCCAGCAGCTTAGATGGGCTGCCTGAAGCTTTCTTT.

The rearrangement uses TRBV11-2 and TRBJ1-1, with D possibly being TRBD1 (6 bases). The V and J ends lost 0 bases and 3 bases respectively, with 11 bases between them. Germline CDR1 is SGHAT and CDR2 is FQNNGV. The CDR3 runs 15 residues. CDR3: CASSLEQGEDTEAFF. CDR3 nucleotide sequence: TGTGCCAGCAGCTTAGAACAGGGTGAGGACACTGAAGCTTTCTTT.

A few counts support this clonotype. The chain is built from TRBV10-3 and TRBJ1-4; D gene uncertain. The CDR3 sequence is 13 residues long. Germline CDR1 reads ENHRY; CDR2 reads SYGVKD. V lost 4 bases, J lost 13 bases, and 16 bases lay in between. CDR3 DNA sequence: TGTGCCATCAGTGTCTTCATCGGGAAAAGACTGTTTTTT. Its translation: CAISVFIGKRLFF.

The sample holds a few counts of this clonotype. The chain is built from TRBV6-5 and TRBJ2-2; 10 bases are a match to TRBD2. The CDR3 runs to 16 residues. CDR1 MNHEY and CDR2 SVGAGI come from the germline V gene. Trimming at V came to 3 bases and at J to 3 bases, leaving 4 bases not matched to a gene. The CDR3 nucleotides read TGTGCCAGCAGTTATCTAGCGGGAGTCGACACCGGGGAGCTGTTTTTT. Translated: CASSYLAGVDTGELFF.

This clonotype appeared many times. The chain combines TRBV29-1 with TRBJ1-2, with D hard to call. Germline-derived CDR1 and CDR2 are SQVTM and ANQGSEA. The V and J ends lost 2 bases and 5 bases respectively, with 15 bases between them. This CDR3 comprises 14 residues. CDR3 amino acids: CSVEIPGRSYGYTF. The CDR3 region has the DNA TGCAGCGTTGAAATTCCGGGGAGGTCTTATGGCTACACCTTC.

Only a few counts were recorded for this clonotype. V is TRBV6-1 and J is TRBJ1-2; D remains unclear. This CDR3 spans 12 amino acids. The germline V gene encodes CDR1 MNHNS and CDR2 SASEGT. V lost 8 bases and J lost 5, with 12 bases in between. In DNA form, the CDR3 reads TGTGCCAGCGACACGGCTTTATATGGCTACACCTTC. It is translated as CASDTALYGYTF.

This clonotype has a handful of counts. The chain recombines TRBV18 with TRBJ1-2; 9 bases are a match to TRBD1. Losses at the gene ends were 0 bases for V and 6 bases for J; bases not matched to a gene: 5. CDR3 length: 15 residues. Germline V gene lookup returns CDR1 KGHSH and CDR2 LQKENI. The CDR3 region has the DNA TGTGCCAGCTCACCACCCGGGGACAGGGAGCATGGCTACACCTTC. Translation gives CASSPPGDREHGYTF.